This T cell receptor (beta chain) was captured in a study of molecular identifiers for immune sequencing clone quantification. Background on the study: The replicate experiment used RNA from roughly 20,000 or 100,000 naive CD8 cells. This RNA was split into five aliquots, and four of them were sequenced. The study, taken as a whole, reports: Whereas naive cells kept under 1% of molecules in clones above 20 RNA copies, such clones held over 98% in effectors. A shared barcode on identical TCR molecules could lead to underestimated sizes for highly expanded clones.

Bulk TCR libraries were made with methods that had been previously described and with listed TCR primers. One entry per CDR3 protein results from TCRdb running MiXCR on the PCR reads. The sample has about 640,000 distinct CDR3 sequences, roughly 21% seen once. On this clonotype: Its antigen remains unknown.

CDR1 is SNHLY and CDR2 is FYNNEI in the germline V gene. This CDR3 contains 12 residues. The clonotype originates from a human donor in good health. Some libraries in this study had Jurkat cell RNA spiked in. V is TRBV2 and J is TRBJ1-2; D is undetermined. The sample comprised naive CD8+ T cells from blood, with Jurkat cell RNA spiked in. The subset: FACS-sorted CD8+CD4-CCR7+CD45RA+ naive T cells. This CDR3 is CAEAFPSYGYTF. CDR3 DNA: TGTGCAGAGGCCTTTCCATCTTATGGCTACACCTTC.